This T cell receptor (beta chain) was recovered during a study of PD-L1 blockade in urothelial cancer. Described time point: peripheral blood 6 weeks after treatment start. TCRdb keeps only in-frame clones here, not all; method: immunoSEQ multiplex PCR. The sample carries approximately 79,000 clones, 80% to 95% recorded once. This specimen consisted of PBMCs, obtained around atezolizumab (anti-PD-L1) treatment. This clonotype was sampled from a woman at least 80 years old with urothelial cancer.

The CDR3 loop is CASPGQAANTGELFF. The CDR3 DNA reads TGTGCCTCCCCCGGACAGGCTGCGAACACCGGGGAGCTGTTTTTT. This chain connects TRBV30 to TRBJ2-2, with TRBD1 matching over 7 bases. Germline trimming cut 7 bases from V and 0 bases from J; bases unmatched to any gene: 8. The CDR3 sequence is 15 residues long. Germline loops: CDR1 GTSNPN, CDR2 SVGIG (reference sequence).